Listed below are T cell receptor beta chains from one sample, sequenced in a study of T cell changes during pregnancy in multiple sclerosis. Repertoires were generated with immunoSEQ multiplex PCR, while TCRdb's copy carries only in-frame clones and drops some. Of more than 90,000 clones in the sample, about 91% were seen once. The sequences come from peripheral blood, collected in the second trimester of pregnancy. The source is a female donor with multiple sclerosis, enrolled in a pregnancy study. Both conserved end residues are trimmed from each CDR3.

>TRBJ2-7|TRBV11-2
ASSGQGREQY
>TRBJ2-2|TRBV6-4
ASSKREGTNTGELF
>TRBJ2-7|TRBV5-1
ASSPLPGLAASYEQY
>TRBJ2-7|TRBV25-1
ASRRGGTGGLSYEQY
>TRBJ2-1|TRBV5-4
ASGLGGLAGGEQF
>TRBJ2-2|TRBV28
ASSYLATGELF
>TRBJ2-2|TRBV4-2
ASSQAMGTTLTGELF
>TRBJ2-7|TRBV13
ASSPGKRGSEQY
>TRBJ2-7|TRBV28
ASSRTSGAYEQY
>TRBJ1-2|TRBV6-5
ASSYSAGSGYT
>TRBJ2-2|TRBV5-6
ASSLGRGHGGELF
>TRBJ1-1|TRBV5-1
ASSSLGSTEAF
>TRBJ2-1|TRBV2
ASSRVGQGSYNEQF
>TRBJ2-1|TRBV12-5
ASGLPAYDRAYNEQF
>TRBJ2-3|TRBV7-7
ASSLKPSGSGRTDTQY
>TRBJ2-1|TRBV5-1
ASSWRDRGSSYNEQF
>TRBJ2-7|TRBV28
ASSPGQGFEQY
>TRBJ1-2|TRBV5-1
ASGTGQGVPNYGYT
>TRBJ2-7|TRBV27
ASRRDSIGPQAYEQY
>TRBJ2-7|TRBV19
ASSGAGGNYEQY
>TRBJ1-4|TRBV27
ASSHRGPGLINEKLF
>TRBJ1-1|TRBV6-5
ASSYKQGALNTEAF
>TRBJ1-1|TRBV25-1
ASSEGAGIGMNTEAF
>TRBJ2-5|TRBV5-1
ASSLRDSAPETQY
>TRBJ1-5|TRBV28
ASSGGRRNQPQH
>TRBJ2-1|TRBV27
ASSFPGTGGQF
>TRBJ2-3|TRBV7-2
ASGGMGTDTQY
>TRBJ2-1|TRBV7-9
ASSPRLANYNEQF
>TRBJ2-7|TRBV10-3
AISTGLSYEQY
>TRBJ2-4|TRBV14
ASSQEGGSPMRDIQY
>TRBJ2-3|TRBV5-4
ASSLGAGLSTDTQY
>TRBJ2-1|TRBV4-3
ASSQISSGSYNEQF
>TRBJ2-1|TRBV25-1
ASSDLQNEQF
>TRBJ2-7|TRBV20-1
STLEGYEQY
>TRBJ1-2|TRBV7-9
ASSLDSAVTLYGYT
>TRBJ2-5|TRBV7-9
ASRLTGGVQETQY
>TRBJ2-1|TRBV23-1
ASSQPLPCWGPSYNEQF
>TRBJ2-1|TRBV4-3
ASSQMRLDGLIEQF
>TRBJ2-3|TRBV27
ASSTGLAGSTDTQY
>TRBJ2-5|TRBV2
ATREWGQETQY
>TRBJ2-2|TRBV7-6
ASSSPLKGVTGELF
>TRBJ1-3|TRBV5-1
ASSLVSSSSGNTIY
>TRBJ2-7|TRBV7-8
ASSSRSGTLGP
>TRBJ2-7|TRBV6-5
ASSYGSGDTSYEQY
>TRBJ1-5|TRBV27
ASSLTLMGNQPQH
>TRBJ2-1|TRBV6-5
ASSYSGQGHNEQF
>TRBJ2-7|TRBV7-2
ASSLTGLGLYEQY
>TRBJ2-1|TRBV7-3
ASSSPSGQKNEQF
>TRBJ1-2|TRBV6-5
ASRITGGSYGYT
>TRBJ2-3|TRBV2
ASILTSGSTDTQY
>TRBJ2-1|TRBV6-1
ASSEGLGSDEQF
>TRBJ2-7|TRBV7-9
ASRGGVKGYEQY
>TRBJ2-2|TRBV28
ASSSLAGVPTGELF